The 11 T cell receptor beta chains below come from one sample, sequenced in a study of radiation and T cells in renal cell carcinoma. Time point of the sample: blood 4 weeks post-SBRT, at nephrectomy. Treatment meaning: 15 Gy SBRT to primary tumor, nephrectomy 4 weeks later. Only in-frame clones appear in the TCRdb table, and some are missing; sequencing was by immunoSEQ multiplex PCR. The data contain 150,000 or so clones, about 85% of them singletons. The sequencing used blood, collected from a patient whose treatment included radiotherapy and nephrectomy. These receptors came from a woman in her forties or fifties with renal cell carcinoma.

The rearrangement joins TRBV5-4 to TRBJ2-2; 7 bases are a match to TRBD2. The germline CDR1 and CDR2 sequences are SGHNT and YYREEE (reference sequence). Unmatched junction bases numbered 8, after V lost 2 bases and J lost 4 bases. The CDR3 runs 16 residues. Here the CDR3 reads CASSFPGGRGTGELFF. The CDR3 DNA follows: TGTGCCAGCAGCTTCCCGGGGGGTCGGGGCACCGGGGAGCTGTTTTTT. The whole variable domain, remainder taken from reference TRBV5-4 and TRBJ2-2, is ETGVTQSPTHLIKTRGQQVTLRCSSQSGHNTVSWYQQALGQGPQFIFQYYREEENGRGNFPPRFSGLQFPNYSSELNVNALELDDSALYLCASSFPGGRGTGELFFGEGSRLTVL.

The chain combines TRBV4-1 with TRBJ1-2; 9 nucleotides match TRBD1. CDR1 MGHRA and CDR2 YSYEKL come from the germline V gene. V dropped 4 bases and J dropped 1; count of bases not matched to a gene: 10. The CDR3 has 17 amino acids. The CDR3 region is CASSLDPWTGDNYGYTF. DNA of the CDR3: TGCGCCAGCAGCCTAGACCCTTGGACAGGGGATAACTATGGCTACACCTTC.

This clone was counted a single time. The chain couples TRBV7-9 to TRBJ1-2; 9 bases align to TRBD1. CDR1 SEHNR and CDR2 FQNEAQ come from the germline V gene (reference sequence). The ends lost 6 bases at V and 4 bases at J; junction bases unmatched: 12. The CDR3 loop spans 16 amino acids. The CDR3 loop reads CASRKLQTGGGYGYTF. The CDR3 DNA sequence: TGTGCCAGCAGGAAACTCCAGACAGGGGGTGGCTATGGCTACACCTTC.

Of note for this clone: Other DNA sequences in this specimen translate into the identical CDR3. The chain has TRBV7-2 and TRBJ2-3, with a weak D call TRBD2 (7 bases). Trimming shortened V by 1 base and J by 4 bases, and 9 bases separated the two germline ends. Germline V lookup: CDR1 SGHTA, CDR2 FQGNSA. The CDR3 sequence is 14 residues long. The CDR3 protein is CASSLGGGADTQYF. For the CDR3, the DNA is TGTGCCAGCAGCTTAGGGGGGGGCGCAGATACGCAGTATTTT.

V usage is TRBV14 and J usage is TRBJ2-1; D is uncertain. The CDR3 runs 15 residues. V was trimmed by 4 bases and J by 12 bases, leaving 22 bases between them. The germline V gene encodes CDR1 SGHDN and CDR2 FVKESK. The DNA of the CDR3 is TGTGCCAGCAGCCCCCGGGCGCAGGCTGCATTAGTGCAGTTCTTC. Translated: CASSPRAQAALVQFF.

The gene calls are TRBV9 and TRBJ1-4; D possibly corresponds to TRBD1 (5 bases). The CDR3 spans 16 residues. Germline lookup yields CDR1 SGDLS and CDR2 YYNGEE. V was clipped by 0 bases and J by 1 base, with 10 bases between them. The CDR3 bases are TGTGCCAGCAGCGTAGGACAGTCGATAACTAATGAAAAACTGTTTTTT. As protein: CASSVGQSITNEKLFF.

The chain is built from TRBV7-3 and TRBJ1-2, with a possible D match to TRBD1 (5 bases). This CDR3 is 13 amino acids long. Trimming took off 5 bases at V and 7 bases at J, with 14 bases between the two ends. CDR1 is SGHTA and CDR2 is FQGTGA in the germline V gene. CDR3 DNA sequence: TGTGCCAGCAGCATGGGACCCGAGGTTGGCTACACCTTC. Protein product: CASSMGPEVGYTF.

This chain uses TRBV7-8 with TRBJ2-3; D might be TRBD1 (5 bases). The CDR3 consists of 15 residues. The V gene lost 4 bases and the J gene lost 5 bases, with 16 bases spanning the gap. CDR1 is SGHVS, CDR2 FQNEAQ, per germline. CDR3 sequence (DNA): TGTGCCAGCAGCTGGACACCCCTCCTCCTAGATACGCAGTATTTT. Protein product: CASSWTPLLLDTQYF.

The CDR3 is CASSFNTGSYNEQFF. The CDR3, as DNA: TGCGCCAGCAGCTTTAACACGGGATCCTACAATGAGCAGTTCTTC. V and J are TRBV5-1 and TRBJ2-1; TRBD2 might be the D (5 bases). CDR1 is SGHRS and CDR2 is YFSETQ in the germline V gene. The CDR3 is 15 residues long. The germline V and J ends were trimmed by 2 bases and 1 base, with 10 bases remaining between them.

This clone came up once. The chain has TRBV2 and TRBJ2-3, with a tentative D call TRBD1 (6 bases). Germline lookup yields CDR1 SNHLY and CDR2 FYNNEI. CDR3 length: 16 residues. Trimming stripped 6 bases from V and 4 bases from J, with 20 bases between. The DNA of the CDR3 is TGTGCCAGCAGGCACACAGGGTTAATGCTGGCAGATACGCAGTATTTT. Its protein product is CASRHTGLMLADTQYF. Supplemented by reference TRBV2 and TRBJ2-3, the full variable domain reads EPEVTQTPSHQVTQMGQEVILRCVPISNHLYFYWYRQILGQKVEFLVSFYNNEISEKSEIFDDQFSVERPDGSNFTLKIRSTKLEDSAMYFCASRHTGLMLADTQYFGPGTRLTVL.

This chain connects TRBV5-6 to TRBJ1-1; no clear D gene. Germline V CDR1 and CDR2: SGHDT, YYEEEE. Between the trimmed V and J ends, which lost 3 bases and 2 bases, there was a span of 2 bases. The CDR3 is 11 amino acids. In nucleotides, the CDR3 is TGTGCCAGCAGCTCCAACACTGAAGCTTTCTTT. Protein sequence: CASSSNTEAFF.